This TCR beta chain emerged from a study of T-cell reconstitution after alpha-beta-depleted transplantation in children. At least ten counts were recorded for this clonotype. Its specificity is not known. Study-level results: Reportedly, roughly two months post-transplant, alpha-beta T cells arose from several hundred expanded graft clones.

The authors prepared the TCRbeta library with unique molecular identifiers. TCRdb redid the calling of the PCR reads with MiXCR, one entry per CDR3 protein. The sample yields around 580,000 distinct CDR3 sequences, under 30% seen once. The CDR3 sequence is 14 residues long. Trimming left V 10 bases short and J 0 bases short, with 12 bases between. The V gene is TRBV12-3 or TRBV12-4, the J gene TRBJ2-2; no clear D gene. The input for sequencing was PBMCs, mostly from graft donor cells, taken 360 days after TCRalphabeta/CD19-depleted stem cell transplant. The origin of this receptor is a boy under three years old who had a stem cell transplant for acute myeloid leukemia, so the T cells may come from the graft donor. The CDR3 sequence: CATQKGTNTGELFF. DNA of the CDR3: TGTGCCACCCAGAAGGGAACGAACACCGGGGAGCTGTTTTTT.